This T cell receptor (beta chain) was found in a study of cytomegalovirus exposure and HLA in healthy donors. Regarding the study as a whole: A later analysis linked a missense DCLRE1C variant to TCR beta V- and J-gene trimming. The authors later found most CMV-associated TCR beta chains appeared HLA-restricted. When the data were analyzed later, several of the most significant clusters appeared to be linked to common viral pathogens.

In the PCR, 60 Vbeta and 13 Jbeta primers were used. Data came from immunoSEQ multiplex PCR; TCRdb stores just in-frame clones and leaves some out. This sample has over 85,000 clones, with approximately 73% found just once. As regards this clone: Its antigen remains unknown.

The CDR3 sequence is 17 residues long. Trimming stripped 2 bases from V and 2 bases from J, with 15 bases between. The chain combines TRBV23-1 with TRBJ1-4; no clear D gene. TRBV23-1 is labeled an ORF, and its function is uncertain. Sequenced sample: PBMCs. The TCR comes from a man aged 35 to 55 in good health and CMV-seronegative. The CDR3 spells CASSQAGRQPTNEKLFF. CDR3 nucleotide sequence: TGCGCCAGCAGTCAAGCGGGAAGGCAGCCCACTAATGAAAAACTGTTTTTT.